The rows below give T cell receptor beta chains drawn from one sample of a study of blood T cells in healthy people across ages. TCRdb redid the calling of the 5' RACE reads with MiXCR, one entry per CDR3 protein. Among over 600,000 distinct CDR3 sequences listed, approximately 40% were seen once. Sequencing was performed on blood. The receptors originated from a man older than 75 in good health. Both conserved end residues are part of each CDR3. The order of the fields is V gene, CDR3 protein.

V gene: TRBV20-1
CDR3 protein: CSAGPPGLYNEQFF

V gene: TRBV7-2
CDR3 protein: CASSLAPGLAGGKETQYF

V gene: TRBV2
CDR3 protein: CASTGQGLTGELFF

V gene: TRBV6-2/TRBV6-3
CDR3 protein: CASTRQFYEQYF

V gene: TRBV12-3/TRBV12-4
CDR3 protein: CASRFRRATEAFF

V gene: TRBV4-1
CDR3 protein: CASSRAGEEQETQYF

V gene: TRBV6-4
CDR3 protein: CASSVEQNTGELFF

V gene: TRBV29-1
CDR3 protein: CCVRKGSGANVLTF

V gene: TRBV14
CDR3 protein: CASSREGLRLAGEETQYF

V gene: TRBV9
CDR3 protein: CASSVGRGPSTDTQYF

V gene: TRBV12-5
CDR3 protein: CASGLEQGVYEQYF

V gene: TRBV5-1
CDR3 protein: CASRAVPQGQETQYF

V gene: TRBV5-1
CDR3 protein: CVSSPGTIYNEQFF

V gene: TRBV28
CDR3 protein: CASGETGNSGANVLTF

V gene: TRBV5-1
CDR3 protein: CASSLARTGGAETQYF

V gene: TRBV12-3/TRBV12-4
CDR3 protein: CASGRGVDTDTQYF

V gene: TRBV24-1
CDR3 protein: CATSDSPFRGSGANVLTF

V gene: TRBV12-3/TRBV12-4
CDR3 protein: CATKTGQNPNQPQHF

V gene: TRBV4-1
CDR3 protein: CARSPGTSGETSYNEQYF

V gene: TRBV2
CDR3 protein: CADGGGQGYEQYF

V gene: TRBV9
CDR3 protein: CASSARQGANSPLHF

V gene: TRBV28
CDR3 protein: CASPGGARLFF

V gene: TRBV5-1
CDR3 protein: CASRTGQGRSSYNEQFF

V gene: TRBV6-1
CDR3 protein: CASSEAGNSEAFF